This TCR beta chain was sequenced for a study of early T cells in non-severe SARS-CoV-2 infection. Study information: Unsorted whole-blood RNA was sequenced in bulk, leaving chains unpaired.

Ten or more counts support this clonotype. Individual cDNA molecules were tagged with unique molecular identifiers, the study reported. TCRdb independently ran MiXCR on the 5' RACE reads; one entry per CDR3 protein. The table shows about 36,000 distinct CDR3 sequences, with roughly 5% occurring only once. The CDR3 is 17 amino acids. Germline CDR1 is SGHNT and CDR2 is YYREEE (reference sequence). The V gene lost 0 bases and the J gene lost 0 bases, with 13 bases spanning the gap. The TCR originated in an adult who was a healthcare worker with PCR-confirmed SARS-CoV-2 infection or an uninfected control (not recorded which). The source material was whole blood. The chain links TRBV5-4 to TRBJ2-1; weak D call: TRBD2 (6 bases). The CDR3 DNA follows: TGTGCCAGCAGCTTGGGCGGGGCGTCCAGCTCCTACAATGAGCAGTTCTTC. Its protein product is CASSLGGASSSYNEQFF.